This passage covers 4 T cell receptor beta chains from one sample sequenced in a study of cytomegalovirus exposure and HLA in healthy donors. PCR primers comprised 60 Vbeta and 13 Jbeta primers. Sequenced by immunoSEQ multiplex PCR; TCRdb stores in-frame clones only, minus some. The sample has roughly 120,000 clones; roughly 83% are singletons. Sequences were obtained from PBMCs. The source of these receptors is a man aged 18 to 30 in good health and CMV-seronegative.

CDR3 nucleotide sequence: TGTGCCAGCAGCCCCCGGACAACGTACAATGAGCAGTTCTTC. Translated, it gives CASSPRTTYNEQFF. The rearrangement joins TRBV11-2 to TRBJ2-1; possible D gene TRBD1, 5 bases. CDR3 length equals 14 residues. Germline-derived CDR1 and CDR2 are SGHAT and FQNNGV. V lost 5 bases to trimming and J lost 4 bases, with 12 bases between them.

The rearrangement links TRBV6-6 to TRBJ2-3, with no clear D. The CDR3 has 12 amino acids. Germline V lookup: CDR1 MNHNY, CDR2 SVGAGI (reference sequence). V lost 7 bases, J lost 6 bases, and 11 bases lay in between. In DNA form, the CDR3 reads TGTGCCAGCAAAGATTACGGGGATACGCAGTATTTT. Translation: CASKDYGDTQYF.

This clone has a handful of counts. The chain has TRBV2 and TRBJ2-1; 8 nucleotides agree with TRBD1. This CDR3 contains 18 residues. The junction had 24 bases not matched to a gene; V was cut back by 10 bases and J by 7 bases. CDR1 SNHLY and CDR2 FYNNEI come from the germline V gene. DNA of the CDR3: TGTGCCAACAAATCACCTCTCGGACAGGGATTTGGTGGGAATGAGCAGTTCTTC. Encoded protein: CANKSPLGQGFGGNEQFF.

The chain is built from TRBV6-6 and TRBJ1-4; 8 bases map to TRBD1. The CDR3 loop spans 12 amino acids. With 6 bases clipped from V and 6 bases from J, the junction kept 0 bases outside the gene matches. Germline V gene sequence: CDR1 MNHNY, CDR2 SVGAGI (reference sequence). The CDR3 bases are TGTGCCAGCAGGACAGGGGATGAAAAACTGTTTTTT. Protein sequence: CASRTGDEKLFF.